What follows describes a single T cell receptor (beta chain). In the same sample, other DNA sequences code for this CDR3. These data come from a study of shared clonotypes between healthy human individuals. Study details: CD4 naive cells filled three plates per donor, CD4 memory three, CD8 naive two and CD8 memory one.

TCRdb's copy holds only in-frame clones and misses some; the assay was immunoSEQ multiplex PCR. The data show fewer than 1.4 million clones, with 70% to 80% seen just once and roughly 0.62% held by the top ten. From germline, CDR1 is SGDLS and CDR2 YYNGEE. Trimming removed 0 bases at V and 1 base at J, with 7 bases between. CDR3 length: 14 residues. The TCR comes from a man between 18 and 35 years old in good health. Some clones in this sample may be carry-over from other donors' samples. The gene calls are TRBV9 and TRBJ1-1, with unresolved D. The sample comprised memory CD4+ T cells from PBMCs. As for subset: CD45RA-negative fraction. The DNA of the CDR3 is TGTGCCAGCAGCGTAGGAGGGCGGAACACTGAAGCTTTCTTT. Protein sequence: CASSVGGRNTEAFF.